This TCR beta chain was captured in a study of graft-versus-host responses after intestinal transplantation. Points on this clone: The antigen remains unidentified.

Using immunoSEQ multiplex PCR, the repertoire was profiled, and TCRdb retains in-frame clones only, with some absent. The data show 70,000 or so clones, about 80% seen once. V was shortened by 4 bases and J by 6 bases, with 20 bases between the two germline ends. The germline CDR1 and CDR2 sequences are SGHDT and YYEEEE. This CDR3 has 17 residues. The TCR sequence derives from a human donor who was the organ donor for an intestinal transplant. V gene TRBV5-6 combines with J gene TRBJ1-6, with D tentatively TRBD1 (6 bases). Specimen: unstimulated CD4+ T cells sorted from spleen or lymph node cells, collected before transplant. DNA of the CDR3: TGTGCCAGCAGCATAACAGGGACGTTACGATCTAATTCACCCCTCCACTTT. It encodes CASSITGTLRSNSPLHF.